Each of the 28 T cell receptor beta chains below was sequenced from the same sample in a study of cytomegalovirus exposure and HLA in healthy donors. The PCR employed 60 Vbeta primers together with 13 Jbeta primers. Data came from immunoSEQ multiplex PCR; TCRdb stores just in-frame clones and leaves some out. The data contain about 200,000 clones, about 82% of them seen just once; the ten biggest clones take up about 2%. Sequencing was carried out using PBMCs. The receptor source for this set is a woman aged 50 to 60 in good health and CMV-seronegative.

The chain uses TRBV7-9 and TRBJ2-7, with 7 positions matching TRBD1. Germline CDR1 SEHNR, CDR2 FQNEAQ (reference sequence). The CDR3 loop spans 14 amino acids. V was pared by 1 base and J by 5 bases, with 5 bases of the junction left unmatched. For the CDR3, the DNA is TGTGCCAGCAGCTTAGGGACAGGTTTCGACGAGCAGTACTTC. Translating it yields CASSLGTGFDEQYF.

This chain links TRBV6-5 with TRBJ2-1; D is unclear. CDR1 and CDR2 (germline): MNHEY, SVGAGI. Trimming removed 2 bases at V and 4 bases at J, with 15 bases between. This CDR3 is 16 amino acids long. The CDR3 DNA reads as TGTGCCAGCAGTTACCGGGTGACCGATAGATACAATGAGCAGTTCTTC. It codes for CASSYRVTDRYNEQFF.

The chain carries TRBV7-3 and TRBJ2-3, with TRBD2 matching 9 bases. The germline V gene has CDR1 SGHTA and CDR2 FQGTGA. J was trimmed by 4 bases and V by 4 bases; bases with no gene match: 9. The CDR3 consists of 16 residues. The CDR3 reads CASSSLAGAPPDTQYF. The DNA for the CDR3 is TGTGCCAGCAGCTCTTTAGCGGGAGCCCCACCAGATACGCAGTATTTT.

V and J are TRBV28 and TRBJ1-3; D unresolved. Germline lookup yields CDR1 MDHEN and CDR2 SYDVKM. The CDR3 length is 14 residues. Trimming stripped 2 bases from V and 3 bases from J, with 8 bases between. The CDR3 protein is CASSLGQIGNTIYF. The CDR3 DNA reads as TGTGCCAGCAGTTTAGGGCAGATTGGAAACACCATATATTTT.

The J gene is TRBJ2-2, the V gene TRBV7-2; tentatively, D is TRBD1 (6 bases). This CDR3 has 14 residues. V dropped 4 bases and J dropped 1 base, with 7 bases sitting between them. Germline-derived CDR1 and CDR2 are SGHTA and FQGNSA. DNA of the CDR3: TGTGCCAGCAGCTGGGGACAGAACACCGGGGAGCTGTTTTTT. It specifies CASSWGQNTGELFF.

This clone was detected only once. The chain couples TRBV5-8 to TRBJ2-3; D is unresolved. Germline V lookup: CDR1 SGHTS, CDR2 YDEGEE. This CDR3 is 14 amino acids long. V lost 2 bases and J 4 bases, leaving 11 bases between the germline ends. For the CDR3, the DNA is TGTGCCAGCAGCTTTACCCCTCGAGCAGATACGCAGTATTTT. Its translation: CASSFTPRADTQYF.

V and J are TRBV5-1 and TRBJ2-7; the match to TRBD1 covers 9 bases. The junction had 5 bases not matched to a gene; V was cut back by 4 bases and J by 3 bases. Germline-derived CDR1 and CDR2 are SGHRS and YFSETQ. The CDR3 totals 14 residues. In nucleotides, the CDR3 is TGCGCCAGCAGCAGTTCGGACAGGGGCTACGAGCAGTACTTC. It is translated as CASSSSDRGYEQYF. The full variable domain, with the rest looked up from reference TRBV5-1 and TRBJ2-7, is KAGVTQTPRYLIKTRGQQVTLSCSPISGHRSVSWYQQTPGQGLQFLFEYFSETQRNKGNFPGRFSGRQFSNSRSEMNVSTLELGDSALYLCASSSSDRGYEQYFGPGTRLTVT.

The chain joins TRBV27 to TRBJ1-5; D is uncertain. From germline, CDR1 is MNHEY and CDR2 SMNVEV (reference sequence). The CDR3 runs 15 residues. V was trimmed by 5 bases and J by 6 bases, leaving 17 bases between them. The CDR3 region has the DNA TGTGCCAGCAGTCCCCGCCAGAGGGTAGGTCAGCCCCAGCATTTT. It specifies CASSPRQRVGQPQHF.

CDR3 nucleotide sequence: TGTGCCAGCAGCGAACTAGCGGGAGGGATCAGTGAGCAGTTCTTC. It is translated as CASSELAGGISEQFF. The chain combines TRBV2 with TRBJ2-1, with TRBD2 identical over 13 bases. Germline CDR1 and CDR2: SNHLY and FYNNEI. The CDR3 is 15 amino acids. V dropped 6 bases and J dropped 9; count of bases not matched to a gene: 8. The variable domain in full, completed from reference TRBV2 and TRBJ2-1, reads EPEVTQTPSHQVTQMGQEVILRCVPISNHLYFYWYRQILGQKVEFLVSFYNNEISEKSEIFDDQFSVERPDGSNFTLKIRSTKLEDSAMYFCASSELAGGISEQFFGPGTRLTVL.

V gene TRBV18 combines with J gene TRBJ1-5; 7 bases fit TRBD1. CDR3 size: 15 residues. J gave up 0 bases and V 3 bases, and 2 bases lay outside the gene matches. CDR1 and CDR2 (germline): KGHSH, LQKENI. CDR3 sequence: CASSPGQDSNQPQHF. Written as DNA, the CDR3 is TGTGCCAGCTCACCCGGACAGGATAGCAATCAGCCCCAGCATTTT.

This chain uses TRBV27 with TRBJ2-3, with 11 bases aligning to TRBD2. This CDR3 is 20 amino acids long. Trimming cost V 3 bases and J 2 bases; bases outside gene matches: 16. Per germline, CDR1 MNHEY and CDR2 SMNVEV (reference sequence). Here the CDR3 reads CASSFRLAGGRGGTTDTQYF. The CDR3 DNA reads TGTGCCAGCAGTTTTCGGCTAGCGGGAGGCCGCGGCGGCACCACAGATACGCAGTATTTT.

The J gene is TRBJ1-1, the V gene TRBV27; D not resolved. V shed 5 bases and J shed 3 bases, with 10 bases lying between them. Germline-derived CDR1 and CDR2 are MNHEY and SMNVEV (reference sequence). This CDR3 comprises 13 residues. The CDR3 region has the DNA TGTGCCAGCAGTCCCCCCCATCACACTGAAGCTTTCTTT. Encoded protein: CASSPPHHTEAFF.

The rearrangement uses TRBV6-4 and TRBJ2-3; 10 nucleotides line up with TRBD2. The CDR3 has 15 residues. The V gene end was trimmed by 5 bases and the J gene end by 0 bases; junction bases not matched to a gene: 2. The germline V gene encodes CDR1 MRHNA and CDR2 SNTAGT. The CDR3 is CASSRLAGSTDTQYF. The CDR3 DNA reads TGTGCCAGCAGTAGACTAGCGGGTAGCACAGATACGCAGTATTTT.

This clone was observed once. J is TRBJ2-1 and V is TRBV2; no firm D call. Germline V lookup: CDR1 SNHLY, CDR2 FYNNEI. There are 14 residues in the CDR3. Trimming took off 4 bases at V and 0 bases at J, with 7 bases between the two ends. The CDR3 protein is CASSAGLSYNEQFF. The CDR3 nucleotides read TGTGCCAGCAGTGCGGGTCTCTCCTACAATGAGCAGTTCTTC.

CDR3 residues: CASSQDHRDGELFF. The DNA for the CDR3 is TGTGCCAGCAGCCAAGATCACCGCGACGGGGAGCTGTTTTTT. The chain joins TRBV14 to TRBJ2-2; D gene unclear. The CDR3 consists of 14 residues. The V gene's germline CDR1 is SGHDN and CDR2 FVKESK. Trimming removed 0 bases at V and 7 bases at J, with 9 bases between. The full variable domain, with the rest looked up from reference TRBV14 and TRBJ2-2, is EAGVTQFPSHSVIEKGQTVTLRCDPISGHDNLYWYRRVMGKEIKFLLHFVKESKQDESGMPNNRFLAERTGGTYSTLKVQPAELEDSGVYFCASSQDHRDGELFFGEGSRLTVL.

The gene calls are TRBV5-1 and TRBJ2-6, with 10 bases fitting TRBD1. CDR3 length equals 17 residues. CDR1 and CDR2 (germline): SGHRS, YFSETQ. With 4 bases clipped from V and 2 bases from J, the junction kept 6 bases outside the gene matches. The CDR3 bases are TGCGCCAGCAGCATACCCGGGACAGGGGCTGGGGCCAACGTCCTGACTTTC. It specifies CASSIPGTGAGANVLTF. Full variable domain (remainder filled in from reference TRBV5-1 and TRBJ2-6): KAGVTQTPRYLIKTRGQQVTLSCSPISGHRSVSWYQQTPGQGLQFLFEYFSETQRNKGNFPGRFSGRQFSNSRSEMNVSTLELGDSALYLCASSIPGTGAGANVLTFGAGSRLTVL.

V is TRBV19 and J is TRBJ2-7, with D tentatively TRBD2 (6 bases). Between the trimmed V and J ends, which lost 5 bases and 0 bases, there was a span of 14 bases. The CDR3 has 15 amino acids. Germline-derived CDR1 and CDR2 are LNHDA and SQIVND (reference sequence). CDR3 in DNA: TGTGCCAGTAGTTGGAGCGGGCAGAGCTCCTACGAGCAGTACTTC. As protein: CASSWSGQSSYEQYF.

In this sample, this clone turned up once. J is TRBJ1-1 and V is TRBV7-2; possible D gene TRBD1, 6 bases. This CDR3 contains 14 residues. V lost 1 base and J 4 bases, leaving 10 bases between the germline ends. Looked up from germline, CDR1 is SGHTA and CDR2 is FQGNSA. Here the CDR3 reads CASSLEGRGTEAFF. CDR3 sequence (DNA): TGTGCCAGCAGCTTAGAAGGCAGGGGCACTGAAGCTTTCTTT.

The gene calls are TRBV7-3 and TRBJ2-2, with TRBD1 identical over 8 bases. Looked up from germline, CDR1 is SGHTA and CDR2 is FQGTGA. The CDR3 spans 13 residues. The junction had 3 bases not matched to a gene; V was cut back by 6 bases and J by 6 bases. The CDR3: CASRPQGAGELFF. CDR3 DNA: TGTGCCAGCAGGCCACAGGGGGCCGGGGAGCTGTTTTTT.

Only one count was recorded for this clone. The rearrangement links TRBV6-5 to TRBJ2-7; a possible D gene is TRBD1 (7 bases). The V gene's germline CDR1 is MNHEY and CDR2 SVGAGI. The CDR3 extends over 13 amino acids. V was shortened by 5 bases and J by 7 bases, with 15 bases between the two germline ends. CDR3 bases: TGTGCCAGCAGTCCCTGGGACAGCGGGGAGCAGTACTTC. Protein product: CASSPWDSGEQYF.

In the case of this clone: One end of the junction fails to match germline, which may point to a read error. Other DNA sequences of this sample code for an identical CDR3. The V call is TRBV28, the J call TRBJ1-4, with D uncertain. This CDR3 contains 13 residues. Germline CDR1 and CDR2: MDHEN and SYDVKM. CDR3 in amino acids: CATSVATNEKLFF. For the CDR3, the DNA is TGTGCCACCTCAGTCGCAACTAATGAAAAATTGTTTTTT.

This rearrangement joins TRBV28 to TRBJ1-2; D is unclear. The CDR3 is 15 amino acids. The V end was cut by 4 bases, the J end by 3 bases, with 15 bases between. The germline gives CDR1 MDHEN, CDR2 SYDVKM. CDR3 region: CASSSSGESHYGYTF. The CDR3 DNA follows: TGTGCCAGCAGTTCCTCCGGGGAGTCTCACTATGGCTACACCTTC.

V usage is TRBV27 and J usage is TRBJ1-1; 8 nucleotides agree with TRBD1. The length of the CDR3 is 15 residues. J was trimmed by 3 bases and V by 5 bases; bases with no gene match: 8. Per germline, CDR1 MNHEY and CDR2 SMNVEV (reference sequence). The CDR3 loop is CASSGQGWGDTEAFF. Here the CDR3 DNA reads TGTGCCAGCAGTGGACAGGGATGGGGGGACACTGAAGCTTTCTTT.

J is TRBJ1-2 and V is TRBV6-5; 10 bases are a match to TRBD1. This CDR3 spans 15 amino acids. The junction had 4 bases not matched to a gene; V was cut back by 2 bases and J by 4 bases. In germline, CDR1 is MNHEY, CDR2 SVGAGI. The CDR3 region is CASSYDRGLLYGYTF. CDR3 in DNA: TGTGCCAGCAGTTACGACAGGGGGCTACTCTATGGCTACACCTTC.

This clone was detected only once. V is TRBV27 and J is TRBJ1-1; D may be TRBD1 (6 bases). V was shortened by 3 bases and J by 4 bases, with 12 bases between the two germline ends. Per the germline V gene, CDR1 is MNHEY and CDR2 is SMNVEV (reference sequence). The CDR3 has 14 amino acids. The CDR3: CASSFGQGFTEAFF. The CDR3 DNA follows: TGTGCCAGCAGTTTCGGTCAGGGGTTCACTGAAGCTTTCTTT.

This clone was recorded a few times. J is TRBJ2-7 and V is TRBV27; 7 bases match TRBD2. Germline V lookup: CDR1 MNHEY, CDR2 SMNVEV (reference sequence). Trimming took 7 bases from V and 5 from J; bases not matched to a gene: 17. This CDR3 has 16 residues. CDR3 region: CASKRLGLEGADEQYF. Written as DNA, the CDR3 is TGTGCCAGCAAGAGACTCGGACTAGAAGGGGCCGACGAGCAGTACTTC.

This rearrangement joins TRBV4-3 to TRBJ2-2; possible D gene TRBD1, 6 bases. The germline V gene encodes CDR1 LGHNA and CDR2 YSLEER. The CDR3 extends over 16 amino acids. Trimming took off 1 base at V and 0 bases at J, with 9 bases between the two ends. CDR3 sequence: CASSQGQDTNTGELFF. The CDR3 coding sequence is TGCGCCAGCAGCCAAGGACAGGACACGAACACCGGGGAGCTGTTTTTT.

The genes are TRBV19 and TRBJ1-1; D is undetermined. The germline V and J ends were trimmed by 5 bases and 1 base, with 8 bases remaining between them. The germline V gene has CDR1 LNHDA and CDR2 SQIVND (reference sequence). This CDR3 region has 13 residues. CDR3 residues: CASSARENTEAFF. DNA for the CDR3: TGTGCCAGTAGTGCCCGGGAGAACACTGAAGCTTTCTTT.